The TCR beta chain described here comes from a study of cytotoxic CD8 clonotypes in ibrutinib-treated CLL. Study-level information: Investigators reported some 25 partial and 2 complete responses; after median roughly 65 months, roughly 15 patients remained remitted and approximately twelve progressed. Response samples were obtained once patients had received a median about 11 months of treatment, range 6 to 36.

Only in-frame clones appear in the TCRdb table, and some are missing; sequencing was by immunoSEQ multiplex PCR. This sample has some 130,000 clones, with around four fifths found just once. Regarding this clone: Antigen: not known.

General study findings and limits: Baseline clonality was higher than in age-matched healthy donors and moved in step with circulating CD8+ T-cell counts.

The CDR3 contains 12 residues. V lost 6 bases, J lost 1 base, and 6 bases lay in between. Germline V gene data show CDR1 as SEHNR and CDR2 as FQNEAQ (reference sequence). This receptor was obtained from a human donor with chronic lymphocytic leukemia. The J gene is TRBJ1-2, the V gene TRBV7-9, with no clear D. Sequencing was performed on PBMCs, taken after 24 months of ibrutinib treatment. CDR3 region: CASRTLNYGYTF. Here the CDR3 DNA reads TGTGCCAGCAGGACCCTTAACTATGGCTACACCTTC.